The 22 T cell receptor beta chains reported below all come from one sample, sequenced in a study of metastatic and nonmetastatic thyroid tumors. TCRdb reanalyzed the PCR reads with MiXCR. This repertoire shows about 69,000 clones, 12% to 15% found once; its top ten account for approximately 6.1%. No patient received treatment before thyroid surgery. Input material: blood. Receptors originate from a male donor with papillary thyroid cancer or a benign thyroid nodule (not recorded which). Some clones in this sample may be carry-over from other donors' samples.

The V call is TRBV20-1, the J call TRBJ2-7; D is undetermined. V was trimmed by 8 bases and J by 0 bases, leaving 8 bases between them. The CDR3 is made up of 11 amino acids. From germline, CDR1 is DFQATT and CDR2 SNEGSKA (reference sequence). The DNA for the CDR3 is TGCAGTTTAACGCGCTCCTACGAGCAGTACGTC. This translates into CSLTRSYEQYV.

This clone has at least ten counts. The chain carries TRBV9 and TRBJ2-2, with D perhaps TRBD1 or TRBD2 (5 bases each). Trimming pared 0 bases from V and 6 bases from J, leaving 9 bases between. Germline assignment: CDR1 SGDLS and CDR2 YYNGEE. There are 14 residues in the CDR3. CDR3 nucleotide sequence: TGTGCCAGCAGCGTAGGGATGGGGGCCGGGGAGCTGTTTTTT. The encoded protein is CASSVGMGAGELFF.

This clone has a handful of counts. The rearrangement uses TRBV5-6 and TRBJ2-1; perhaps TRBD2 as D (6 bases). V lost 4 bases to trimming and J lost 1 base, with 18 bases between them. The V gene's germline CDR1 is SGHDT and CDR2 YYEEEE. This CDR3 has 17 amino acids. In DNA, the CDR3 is TGTGCCAGCAGCATTGGGGGTGACGGGGGTTCCTACAATGAGCAGTTCTTC. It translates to CASSIGGDGGSYNEQFF.

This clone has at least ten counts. The CDR3 nucleotides read TGTGCCAGCAGTTTGCTCCGGGATACGCAGTATTTT. Amino acid sequence: CASSLLRDTQYF. This sequence joins TRBV28 and TRBJ2-3; D not resolved. The V and J ends lost 3 bases and 6 bases respectively, with 7 bases between them. The CDR3 spans 12 residues. The germline CDR1 and CDR2 sequences are MDHEN and SYDVKM.

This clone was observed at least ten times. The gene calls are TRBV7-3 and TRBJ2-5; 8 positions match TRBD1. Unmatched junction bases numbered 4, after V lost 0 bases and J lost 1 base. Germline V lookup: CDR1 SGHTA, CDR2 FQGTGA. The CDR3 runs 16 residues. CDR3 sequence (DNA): TGTGCCAGCAGCTTAACTCCGGGACAGGCCCAAGAGACCCAGTACTTC. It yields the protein CASSLTPGQAQETQYF.

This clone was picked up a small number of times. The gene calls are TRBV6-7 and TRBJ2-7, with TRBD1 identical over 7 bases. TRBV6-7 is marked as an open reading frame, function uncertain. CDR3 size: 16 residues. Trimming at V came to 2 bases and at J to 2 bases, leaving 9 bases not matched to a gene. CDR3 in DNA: TGTGCCAGCAGTTACACGGACAGGAGAGCCCCCTACGAGCAGTACGTC. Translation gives CASSYTDRRAPYEQYV.

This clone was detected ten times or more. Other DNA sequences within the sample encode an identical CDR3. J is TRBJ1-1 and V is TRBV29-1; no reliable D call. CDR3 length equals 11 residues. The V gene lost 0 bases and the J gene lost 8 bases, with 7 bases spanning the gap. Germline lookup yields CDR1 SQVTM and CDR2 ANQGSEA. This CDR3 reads CSVEDPGEAFF. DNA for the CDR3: TGCAGCGTTGAAGATCCGGGCGAAGCTTTCTTT.

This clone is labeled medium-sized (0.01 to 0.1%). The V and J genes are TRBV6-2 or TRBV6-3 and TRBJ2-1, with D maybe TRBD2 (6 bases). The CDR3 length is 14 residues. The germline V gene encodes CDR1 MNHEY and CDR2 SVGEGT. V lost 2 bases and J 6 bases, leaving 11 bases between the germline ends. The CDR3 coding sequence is TGTGCCAGCAGTTACCGGGCGGAGGGCAATGAGCAGTTCTTC. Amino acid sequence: CASSYRAEGNEQFF.

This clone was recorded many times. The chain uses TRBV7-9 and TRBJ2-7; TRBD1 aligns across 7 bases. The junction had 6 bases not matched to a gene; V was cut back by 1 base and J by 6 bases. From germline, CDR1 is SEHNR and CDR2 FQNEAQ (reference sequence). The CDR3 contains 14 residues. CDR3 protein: CASSLVEGGGEQYF. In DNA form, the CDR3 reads TGTGCCAGCAGCTTAGTTGAAGGGGGCGGCGAGCAGTACTTC.

CDR3 in amino acids: CAITQGSGREGEQYF. In DNA form, the CDR3 reads TGTGCCATCACCCAAGGTAGCGGGAGGGAGGGCGAGCAGTACTTC. The chain has TRBV6-1 and TRBJ2-7; TRBD2 aligns across 11 bases. The CDR3 has 15 residues. CDR1 and CDR2 (germline): MNHNS, SASEGT. V gave up 10 bases and J gave up 6 bases; unmatched junction bases: 14.

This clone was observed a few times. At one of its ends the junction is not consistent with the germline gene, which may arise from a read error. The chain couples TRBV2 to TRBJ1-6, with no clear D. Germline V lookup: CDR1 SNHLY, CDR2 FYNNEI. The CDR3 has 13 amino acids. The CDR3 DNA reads TGTGCCAGCCCGGCGGAACGTAATTCACCCATCCACTTT. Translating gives CASPAERNSPIHF. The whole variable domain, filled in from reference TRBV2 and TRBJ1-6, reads EPEVTQTPSHQVTQMGQEVILRCVPISNHLYFYWYRQILGQKVEFLVSFYNNEISEKSEIFDDQFSVERPDGSNFTLKIRSTKLEDSAMYFCASPAERNSPIHFGNGTRLTVT.

DNA for the CDR3: TGCGCCAGCAGCTTGTATACAGGGGGCATTGGGAACACTGAAGCTTTCTTT. As protein: CASSLYTGGIGNTEAFF. The V gene is TRBV5-1, the J gene TRBJ1-1; 9 nucleotides align to TRBD1. The CDR3 runs 17 residues. Germline trimming cut 1 base from V and 1 base from J; bases unmatched to any gene: 8. The germline CDR1 and CDR2 sequences are SGHRS and YFSETQ.

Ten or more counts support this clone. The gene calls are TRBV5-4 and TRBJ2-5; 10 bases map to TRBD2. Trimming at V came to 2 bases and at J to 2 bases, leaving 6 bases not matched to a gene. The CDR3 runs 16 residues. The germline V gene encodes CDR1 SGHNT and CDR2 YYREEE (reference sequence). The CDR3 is CASSFQREGPQETQYF. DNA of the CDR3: TGTGCCAGCAGCTTCCAGCGGGAGGGCCCTCAAGAGACCCAGTACTTC.

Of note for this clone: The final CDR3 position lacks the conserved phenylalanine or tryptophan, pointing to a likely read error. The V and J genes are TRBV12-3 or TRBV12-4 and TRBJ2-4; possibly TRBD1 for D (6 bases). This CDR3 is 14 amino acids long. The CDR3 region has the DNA TGTGCTAGCAGTGGTCCCCGACAGGAAAACATTCAGTACTTA. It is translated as CASSGPRQENIQYL.

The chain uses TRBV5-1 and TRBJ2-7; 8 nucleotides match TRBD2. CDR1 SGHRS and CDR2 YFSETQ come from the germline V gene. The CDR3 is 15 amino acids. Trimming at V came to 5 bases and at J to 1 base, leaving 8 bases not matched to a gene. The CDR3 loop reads CASSLRAGESYEQYF. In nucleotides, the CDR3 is TGCGCCAGCAGTCTTCGAGCGGGAGAGTCCTACGAGCAGTACTTC.

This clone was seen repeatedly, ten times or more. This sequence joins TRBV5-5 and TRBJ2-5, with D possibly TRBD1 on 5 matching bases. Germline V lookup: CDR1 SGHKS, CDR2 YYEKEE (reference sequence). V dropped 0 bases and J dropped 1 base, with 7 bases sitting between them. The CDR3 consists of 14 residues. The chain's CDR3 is CASSLGQFQETQYF. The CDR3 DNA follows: TGTGCCAGCAGCTTGGGACAGTTCCAAGAGACCCAGTACTTC.

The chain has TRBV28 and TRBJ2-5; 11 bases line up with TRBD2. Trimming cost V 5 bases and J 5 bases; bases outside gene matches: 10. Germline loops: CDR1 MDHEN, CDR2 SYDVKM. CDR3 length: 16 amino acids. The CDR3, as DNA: TGTGCCAGCAGTACAACTGGACTAGCGGGCAGTGAGACCCAGTACTTC. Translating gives CASSTTGLAGSETQYF.

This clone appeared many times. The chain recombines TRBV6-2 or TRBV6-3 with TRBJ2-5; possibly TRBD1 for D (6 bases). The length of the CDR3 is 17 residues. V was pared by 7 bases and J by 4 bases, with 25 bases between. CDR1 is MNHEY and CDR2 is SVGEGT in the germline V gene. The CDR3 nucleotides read TGTGCCAGCAAAACCCGGCAGGGGATCGTTACGGGAGAGACCCAGTACTTC. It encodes CASKTRQGIVTGETQYF.

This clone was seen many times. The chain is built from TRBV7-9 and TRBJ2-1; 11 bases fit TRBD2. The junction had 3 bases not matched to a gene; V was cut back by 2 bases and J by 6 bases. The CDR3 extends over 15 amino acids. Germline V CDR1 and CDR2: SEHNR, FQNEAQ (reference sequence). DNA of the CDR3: TGTGCCAGCAGCTTATGGACTAGCGGGCTCAATGAGCAGTTCTTC. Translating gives CASSLWTSGLNEQFF. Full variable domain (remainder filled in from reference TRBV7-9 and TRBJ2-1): DTGVSQNPRHKITKRGQNVTFRCDPISEHNRLYWYRQTLGQGPEFLTYFQNEAQLEKSRLLSDRFSAERPKGSFSTLEIQRTEQGDSAMYLCASSLWTSGLNEQFFGPGTRLTVL.

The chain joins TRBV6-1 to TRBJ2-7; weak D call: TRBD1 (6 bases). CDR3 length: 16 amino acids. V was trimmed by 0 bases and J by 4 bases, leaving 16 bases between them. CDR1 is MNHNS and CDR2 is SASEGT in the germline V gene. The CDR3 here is CASSEAPGHVIYEQYV. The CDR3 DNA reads TGTGCCAGCAGTGAAGCTCCGGGACATGTCATTTACGAGCAGTACGTC.

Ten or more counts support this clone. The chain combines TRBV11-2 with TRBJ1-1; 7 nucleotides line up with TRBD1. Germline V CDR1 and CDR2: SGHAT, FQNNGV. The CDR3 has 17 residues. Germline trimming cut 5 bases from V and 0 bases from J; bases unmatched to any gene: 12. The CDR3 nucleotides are TGTGCCAGCAGCCCACTAATGGACAGGCCCATGAACACTGAAGCTTTCTTT. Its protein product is CASSPLMDRPMNTEAFF.

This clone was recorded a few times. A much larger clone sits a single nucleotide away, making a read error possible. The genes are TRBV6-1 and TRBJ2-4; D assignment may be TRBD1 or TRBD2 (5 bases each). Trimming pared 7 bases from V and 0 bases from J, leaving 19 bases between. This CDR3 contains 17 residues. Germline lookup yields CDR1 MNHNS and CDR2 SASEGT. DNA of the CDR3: TGTGCCAGCATCCTCTCCAACTTGGGGGTAGCCAAAAACATTCAGTACTTC. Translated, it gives CASILSNLGVAKNIQYF.